Given below is one T cell receptor (beta chain) in context. What it recognizes is unknown. The read ends 3 residues early relative to the CDR3; the germline J gene fills the gap. This sample was included in a study of T cells in women clearing cervical HPV infection. Study as a whole: Cases were women with histologically confirmed HPV16-related CIN3 or worse, including a couple of invasive cancers.

Libraries were prepared by immunoSEQ multiplex PCR; TCRdb keeps only in-frame clonotypes and omits some of them. Recorded for this sample: around 30,000 clones. The CDR3 spans 12 residues. After removal of 6 bases from V and 2 bases from J, the junction contained 2 bases not matched to a gene. CDR1 is DFQATT and CDR2 is SNEGSKA in the germline V gene (reference sequence). Study outcomes and limitations: Combining TCR richness with V gene abundances gave about 0.87 AUC. Cases carried less TRBV6-7 than controls: about 0.1% versus 0.15%.

The chain joins TRBV20-1 to TRBJ2-5, with TRBD2 matching over 8 bases. The TCR sequence derives from a woman aged 18 to 75 with a cervical HPV16 infection that either progressed to CIN3+ or cleared (not recorded which). Sequencing was performed on blood buffy coat. The CDR3 DNA, read in part, is TGCAGTGCCGTAGCGGGGCAAGAGACC. Encoded protein: CSAVAGQET. The whole CDR3 is CSAVAGQETQYF.